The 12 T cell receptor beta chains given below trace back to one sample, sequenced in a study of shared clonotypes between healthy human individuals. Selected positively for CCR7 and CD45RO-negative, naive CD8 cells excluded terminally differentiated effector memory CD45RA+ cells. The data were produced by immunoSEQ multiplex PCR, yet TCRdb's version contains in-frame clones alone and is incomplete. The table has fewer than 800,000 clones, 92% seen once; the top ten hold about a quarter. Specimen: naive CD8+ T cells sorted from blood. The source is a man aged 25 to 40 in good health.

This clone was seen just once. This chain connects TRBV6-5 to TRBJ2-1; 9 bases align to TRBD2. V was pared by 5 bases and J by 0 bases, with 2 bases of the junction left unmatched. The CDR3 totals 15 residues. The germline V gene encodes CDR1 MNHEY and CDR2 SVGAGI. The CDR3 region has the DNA TGTGCCAGCAGTCCGACTAGCGGCTCCTACAATGAGCAGTTCTTC. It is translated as CASSPTSGSYNEQFF.

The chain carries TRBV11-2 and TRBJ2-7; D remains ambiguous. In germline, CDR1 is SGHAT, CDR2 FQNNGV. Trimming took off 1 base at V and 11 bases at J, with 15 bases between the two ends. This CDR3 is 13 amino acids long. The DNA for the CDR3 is TGTGCCAGCAGCTTAGTAGGGTACCAGGCCGAGTACTTC. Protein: CASSLVGYQAEYF. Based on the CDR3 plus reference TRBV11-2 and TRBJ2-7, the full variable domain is EAGVAQSPRYKIIEKRQSVAFWCNPISGHATLYWYQQILGQGPKLLIQFQNNGVVDDSQLPKDRFSAERLKGVDSTLKIQPAKLEDSAVYLCASSLVGYQAEYFGPGTRLTVT.

The CDR3 bases are TGTGCCAGCAGCGAGACAGGGGACGAGCAGTACTTC. It codes for CASSETGDEQYF. The chain carries TRBV6-1 and TRBJ2-7, with 8 bases matching TRBD1. The CDR3 loop spans 12 amino acids. Germline values: CDR1 MNHNS, CDR2 SASEGT. Trimming removed 6 bases from V and 5 bases from J; junction bases left unmatched: 3.

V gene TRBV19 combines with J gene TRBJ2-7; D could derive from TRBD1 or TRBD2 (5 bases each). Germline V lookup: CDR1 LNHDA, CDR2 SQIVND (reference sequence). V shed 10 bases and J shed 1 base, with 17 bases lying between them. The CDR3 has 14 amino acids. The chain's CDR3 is CATGLSGGSYEQYF. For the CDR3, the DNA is TGTGCCACTGGGCTAAGTGGGGGATCCTACGAGCAGTACTTC.

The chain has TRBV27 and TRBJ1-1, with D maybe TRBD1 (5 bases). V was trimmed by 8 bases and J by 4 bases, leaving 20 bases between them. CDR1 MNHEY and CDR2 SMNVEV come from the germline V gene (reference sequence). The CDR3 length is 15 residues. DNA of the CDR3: TGTGCCAGCGGTTCGGCGGGGGGTGCGGGCACTGAAGCTTTCTTT. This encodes CASGSAGGAGTEAFF.

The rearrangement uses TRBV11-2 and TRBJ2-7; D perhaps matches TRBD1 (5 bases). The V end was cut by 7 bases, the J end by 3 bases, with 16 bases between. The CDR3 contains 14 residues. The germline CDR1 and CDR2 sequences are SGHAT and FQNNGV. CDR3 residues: CASTQTPGLYEQYF. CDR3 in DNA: TGTGCCAGCACCCAGACCCCAGGGCTCTACGAGCAGTACTTC.

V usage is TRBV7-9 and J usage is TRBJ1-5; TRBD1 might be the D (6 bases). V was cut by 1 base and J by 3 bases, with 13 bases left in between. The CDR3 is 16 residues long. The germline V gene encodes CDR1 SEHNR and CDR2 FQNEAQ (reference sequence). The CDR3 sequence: CASSLGAGDYNQPQHF. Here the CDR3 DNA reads TGTGCCAGCAGCTTAGGGGCAGGGGATTACAATCAGCCCCAGCATTTT. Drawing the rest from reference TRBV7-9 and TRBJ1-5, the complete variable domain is DTGVSQNPRHKITKRGQNVTFRCDPISEHNRLYWYRQTLGQGPEFLTYFQNEAQLEKSRLLSDRFSAERPKGSFSTLEIQRTEQGDSAMYLCASSLGAGDYNQPQHFGDGTRLSIL.

This CDR3 reads CAISETGPRTEAFF. CDR3 sequence (DNA): TGTGCCATCAGTGAGACAGGCCCCCGGACTGAAGCTTTCTTT. This chain uses TRBV10-3 with TRBJ1-1, with D perhaps matching TRBD1 (5 bases). Trimming stripped 2 bases from V and 5 bases from J, with 12 bases between. The CDR3 is made up of 14 amino acids. Germline V gene sequence: CDR1 ENHRY, CDR2 SYGVKD.

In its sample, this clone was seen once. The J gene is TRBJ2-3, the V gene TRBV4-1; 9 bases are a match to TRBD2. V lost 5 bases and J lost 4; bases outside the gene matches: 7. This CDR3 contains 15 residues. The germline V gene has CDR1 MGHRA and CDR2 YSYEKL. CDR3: CASSGRREGADTQYF. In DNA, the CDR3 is TGCGCCAGCAGCGGACGGCGGGAGGGCGCAGATACGCAGTATTTT.

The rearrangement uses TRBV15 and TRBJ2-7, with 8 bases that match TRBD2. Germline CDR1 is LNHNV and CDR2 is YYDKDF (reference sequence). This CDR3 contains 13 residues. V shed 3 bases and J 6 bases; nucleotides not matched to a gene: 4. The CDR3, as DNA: TGTGCCACCAGCAGGGGACTAGGCGCCGAGCAGTACTTC. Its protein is CATSRGLGAEQYF.

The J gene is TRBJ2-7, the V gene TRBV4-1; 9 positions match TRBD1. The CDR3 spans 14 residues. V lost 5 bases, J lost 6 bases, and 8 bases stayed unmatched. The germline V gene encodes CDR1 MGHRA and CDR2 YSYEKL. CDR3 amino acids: CASSSGTGNGEQYF. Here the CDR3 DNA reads TGCGCCAGCAGCTCCGGGACAGGGAATGGCGAGCAGTACTTC.

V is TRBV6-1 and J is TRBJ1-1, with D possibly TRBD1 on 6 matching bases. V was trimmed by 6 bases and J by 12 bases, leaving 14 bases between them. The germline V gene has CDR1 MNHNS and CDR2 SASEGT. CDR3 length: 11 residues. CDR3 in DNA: TGTGCCAGCAGGGCGGGGGCCAAGACTTTCTTT. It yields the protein CASRAGAKTFF.